The present T cell receptor (beta chain) was sequenced within a study of T cell repertoires in cytomegalovirus infection (dated by TCRdb to between 2018 and 2020). Looking at the study overall: Donor HLA type was relevant to the analysis, as public TCR beta signatures indicated carriage of CMV infection together with the matching HLA type.

Data came from an Illumina HiSeq 1500. TCRdb redid the processing of the public reads, applying fastp at Q25 and MiXCR, and retained in-frame beta chains. When rows share a CDR3 protein, they turn into one entry using the most common DNA and genes. The sample yields 630,000 or so distinct CDR3 sequences; more than 20% were counted once. The top ten clonotypes cover less than 9.5% of the sample. Measured from the cysteine to the phenylalanine, the CDR3 is 16 residues long. Of the read, only the CDR3 DNA is kept; its 48 bases are in frame from base 1. Reading the germline V gene gives CDR1 SGHTA and CDR2 FQGNSA. V loses 5 bases of germline sequence and J loses 1 base, and the interval between the two ends is 17 bases. Overall results and qualifications from the work: In both this cohort and an independent cohort of a few hundred donors, the cumulative frequency of public TCR beta family members distinguished carriers of CMV infection plus the relevant HLA type. The ex vivo response was dominated by HLA-C-restricted CMV-specific TCR beta clonotypes, and the single most frequent clonotype in two of eight donors was supplied by these HLA-C-restricted clonotypes.

This clonotype was recorded many times. No antigen is known for it. No much larger clone exists at a distance of one base, and base qualities are not known. This clonotype was sampled from a human donor in good health (CMV status not recorded). Some clones in this sample may be carry-over from other donors' samples. The sample taken for sequencing was CD8+ T cells from PBMCs. This chain is built from TRBV7-2 and TRBJ2-5; the D gene is tentatively TRBD1 or TRBD2, each matching 5 bases. This receptor carries the CDR3 CASSLPNRGAQETQYF. The nucleotide sequence is TGTGCCAGCAGCCTACCCAATCGAGGGGCCCAAGAGACCCAGTACTTC.